One sample yielded the 7 T cell receptor beta chains listed below, sequenced in a study of brain T cells in children with intractable seizures. Libraries were prepared by immunoSEQ multiplex PCR; TCRdb keeps only in-frame clonotypes and omits some of them. The data show about 120,000 clones, around 94% seen once. The specimen comprised peripheral blood, sampled at surgery. These TCRs come from a boy less than two years old with hemimegalencephaly and intractable seizures.

The chain carries TRBV5-4 and TRBJ1-5; perhaps TRBD1 as D (5 bases). Germline V gives CDR1 SGHNT, CDR2 YYREEE (reference sequence). This CDR3 comprises 14 residues. Between the trimmed V and J ends, which lost 3 bases and 3 bases, there was a span of 10 bases. The CDR3 here is CASSYGADNQPQHF. The DNA for the CDR3 is TGTGCCAGCAGCTACGGGGCAGACAATCAGCCCCAGCATTTT. Together with reference TRBV5-4 and TRBJ1-5, the CDR3 gives the full variable domain: ETGVTQSPTHLIKTRGQQVTLRCSSQSGHNTVSWYQQALGQGPQFIFQYYREEENGRGNFPPRFSGLQFPNYSSELNVNALELDDSALYLCASSYGADNQPQHFGDGTRLSIL.

The chain carries TRBV28 and TRBJ1-2; D perhaps matches TRBD1 (6 bases). The CDR3 length is 16 residues. Germline-derived CDR1 and CDR2 are MDHEN and SYDVKM. Trimming removed 6 bases from V and 0 bases from J, with 17 bases in between. The CDR3: CASRVAGDQPNYGYTF. DNA for the CDR3: TGTGCCAGCAGGGTGGCAGGGGATCAGCCTAACTATGGCTACACCTTC.

The CDR3: CASSYRRRGTGELFF. For the CDR3, the DNA is TGTGCCAGCAGTTACCGACGTAGGGGCACCGGGGAGCTGTTTTTT. V and J are TRBV6-2 or TRBV6-3 and TRBJ2-2; maybe TRBD1 (5 bases). The CDR3 spans 15 residues. The V end lost 2 bases, the J end lost 4 bases, and 11 bases lay between the germline ends. The germline V gene has CDR1 MNHEY and CDR2 SVGEGT.

V and J are TRBV5-3 and TRBJ2-5; D tentatively fits TRBD1 or TRBD2 (6 bases each). TRBV5-3 belongs to the ORF category, with a function that is uncertain. This CDR3 comprises 14 residues. The V end lost 0 bases, the J end lost 5 bases, and 11 bases lay between the germline ends. This chain's CDR3 is CARSLGTGAETQYF. CDR3 bases: TGTGCCAGAAGCTTGGGAACGGGGGCGGAGACCCAGTACTTC.

This chain links TRBV27 with TRBJ1-6; D is undetermined. There are 14 residues in the CDR3. V was cut by 5 bases and J by 0 bases, with 5 bases left in between. The V gene's germline CDR1 is MNHEY and CDR2 SMNVEV (reference sequence). The CDR3: CASSPSSYNSPLHF. CDR3 nucleotide sequence: TGTGCCAGCAGTCCTAGCTCCTATAATTCACCCCTCCACTTT.

This chain links TRBV5-1 with TRBJ2-2; D may be TRBD1 or TRBD2 (5 bases each). The CDR3 is made up of 16 amino acids. Germline V gives CDR1 SGHRS, CDR2 YFSETQ. Trimming removed 2 bases from V and 0 bases from J, with 11 bases in between. In nucleotides, the CDR3 is TGCGCCAGCAGCTTCCCGGGACGCCCGAACACCGGGGAGCTGTTTTTT. This codes for CASSFPGRPNTGELFF. Supplemented by reference TRBV5-1 and TRBJ2-2, the full variable domain reads KAGVTQTPRYLIKTRGQQVTLSCSPISGHRSVSWYQQTPGQGLQFLFEYFSETQRNKGNFPGRFSGRQFSNSRSEMNVSTLELGDSALYLCASSFPGRPNTGELFFGEGSRLTVL.

This clone was seen only once. J is TRBJ2-5 and V is TRBV1; the table's D gene call, TRBD2, was not cross checked with the DNA. TRBV1 is reported as a pseudogene. CDR3 length equals 16 residues. CDR3 amino acids: CTSSHPGLAGAETQYF. DNA for the CDR3: TGCACCAGCAGCCACCCCGGACTAGCGGGAGCTGAGACCCAGTACTTC.